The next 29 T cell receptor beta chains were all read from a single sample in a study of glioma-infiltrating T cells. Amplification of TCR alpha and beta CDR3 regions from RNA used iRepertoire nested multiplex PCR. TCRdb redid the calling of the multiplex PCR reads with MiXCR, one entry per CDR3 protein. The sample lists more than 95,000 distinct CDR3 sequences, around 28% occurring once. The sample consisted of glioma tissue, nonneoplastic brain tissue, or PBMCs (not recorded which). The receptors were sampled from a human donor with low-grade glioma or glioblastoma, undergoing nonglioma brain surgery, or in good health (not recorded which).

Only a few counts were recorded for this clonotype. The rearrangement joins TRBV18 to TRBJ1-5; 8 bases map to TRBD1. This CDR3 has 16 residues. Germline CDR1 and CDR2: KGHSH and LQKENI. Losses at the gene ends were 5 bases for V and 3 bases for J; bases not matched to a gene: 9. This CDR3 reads CASSIGQGDLNQPQHF. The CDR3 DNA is TGTGCCAGCTCAATAGGACAGGGTGACCTCAATCAGCCCCAGCATTTT.

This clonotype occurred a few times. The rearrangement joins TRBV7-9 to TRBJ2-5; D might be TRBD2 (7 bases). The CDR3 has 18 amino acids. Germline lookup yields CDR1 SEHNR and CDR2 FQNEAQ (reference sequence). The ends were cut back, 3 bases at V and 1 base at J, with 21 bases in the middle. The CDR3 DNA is TGTGCCAGCAGCTTGCCGGCTAGCGGACAAGGGGGCCAAGAGACCCAGTACTTC. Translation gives CASSLPASGQGGQETQYF.

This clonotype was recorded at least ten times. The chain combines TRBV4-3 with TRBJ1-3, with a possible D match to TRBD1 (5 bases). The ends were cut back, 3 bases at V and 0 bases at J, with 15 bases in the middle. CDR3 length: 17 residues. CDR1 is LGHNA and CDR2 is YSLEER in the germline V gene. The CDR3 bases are TGCGCCAGCAGCCAGGAGGGACGGAGTGACTCTGGAAACACCATATATTTT. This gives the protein CASSQEGRSDSGNTIYF.

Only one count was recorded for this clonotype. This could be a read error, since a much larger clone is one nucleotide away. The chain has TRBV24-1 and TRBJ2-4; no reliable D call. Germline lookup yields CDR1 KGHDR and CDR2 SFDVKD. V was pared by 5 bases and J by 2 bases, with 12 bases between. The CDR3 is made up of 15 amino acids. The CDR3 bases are TGTGCCACCAGTGGTCCCCGGTTATCCAAAAACATTCAGTACTTC. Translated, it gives CATSGPRLSKNIQYF.

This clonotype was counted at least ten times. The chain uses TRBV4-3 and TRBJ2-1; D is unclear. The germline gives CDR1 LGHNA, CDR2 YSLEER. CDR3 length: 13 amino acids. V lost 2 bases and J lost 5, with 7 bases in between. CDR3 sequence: CASSQRKDNEQFF. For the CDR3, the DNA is TGCGCCAGCAGCCAACGGAAAGACAATGAGCAGTTCTTC.

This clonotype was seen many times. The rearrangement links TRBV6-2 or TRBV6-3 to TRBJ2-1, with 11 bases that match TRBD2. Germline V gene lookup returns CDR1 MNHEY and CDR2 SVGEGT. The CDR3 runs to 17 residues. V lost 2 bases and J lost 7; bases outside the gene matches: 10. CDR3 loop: CASSYHLRLAGLNEQFF. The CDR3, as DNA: TGTGCCAGCAGTTACCACCTTAGACTAGCGGGGTTGAATGAGCAGTTCTTC.

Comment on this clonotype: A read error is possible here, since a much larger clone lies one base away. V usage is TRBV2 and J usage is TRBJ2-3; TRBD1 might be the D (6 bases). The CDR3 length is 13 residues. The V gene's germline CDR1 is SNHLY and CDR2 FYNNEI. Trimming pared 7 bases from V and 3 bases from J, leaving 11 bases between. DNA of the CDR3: TGTGCCAGCAACACAGGGAAGACAGATACGCAGTATTTT. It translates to CASNTGKTDTQYF. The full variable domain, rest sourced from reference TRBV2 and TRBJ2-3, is EPEVTQTPSHQVTQMGQEVILRCVPISNHLYFYWYRQILGQKVEFLVSFYNNEISEKSEIFDDQFSVERPDGSNFTLKIRSTKLEDSAMYFCASNTGKTDTQYFGPGTRLTVL.

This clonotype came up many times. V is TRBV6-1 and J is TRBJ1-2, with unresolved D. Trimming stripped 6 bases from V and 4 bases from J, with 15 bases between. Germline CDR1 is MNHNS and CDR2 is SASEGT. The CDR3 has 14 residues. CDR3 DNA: TGTGCCAGCAGGAGAGGGTCGTTCTCCTATGGCTACACCTTC. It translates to CASRRGSFSYGYTF.

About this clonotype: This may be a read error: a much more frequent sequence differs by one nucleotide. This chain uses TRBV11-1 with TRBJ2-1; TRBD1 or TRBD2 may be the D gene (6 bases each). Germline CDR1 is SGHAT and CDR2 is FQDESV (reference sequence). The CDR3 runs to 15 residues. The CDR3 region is CANSRGGFSYNEQFF. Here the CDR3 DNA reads TGTGCCAACAGCCGAGGGGGGTTTTCCTACAATGAGCAGTTCTTC.

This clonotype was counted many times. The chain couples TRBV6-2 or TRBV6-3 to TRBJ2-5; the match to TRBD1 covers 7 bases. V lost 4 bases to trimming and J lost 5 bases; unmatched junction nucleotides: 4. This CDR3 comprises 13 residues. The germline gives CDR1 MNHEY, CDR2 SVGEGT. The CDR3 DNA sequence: TGTGCCAGCAGTTTGACAGGGAGTGAGACCCAGTACTTC. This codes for CASSLTGSETQYF.

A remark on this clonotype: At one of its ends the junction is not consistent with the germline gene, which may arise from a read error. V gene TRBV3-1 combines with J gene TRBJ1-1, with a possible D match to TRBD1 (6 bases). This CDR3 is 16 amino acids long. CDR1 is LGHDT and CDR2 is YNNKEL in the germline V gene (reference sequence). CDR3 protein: CASRTLGRGENTEAFF. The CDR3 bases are TGCGCCAGCAGAACCTTGGGCAGGGGAGAAAACACTGAAGCTTTCTTT.

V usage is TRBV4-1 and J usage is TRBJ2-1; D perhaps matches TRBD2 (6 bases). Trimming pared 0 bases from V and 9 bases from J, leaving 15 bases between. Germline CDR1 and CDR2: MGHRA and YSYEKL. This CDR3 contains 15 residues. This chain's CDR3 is CASSQERGRVSEQFF. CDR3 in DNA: TGCGCCAGCAGCCAAGAGCGGGGCAGGGTGAGTGAGCAGTTCTTC.

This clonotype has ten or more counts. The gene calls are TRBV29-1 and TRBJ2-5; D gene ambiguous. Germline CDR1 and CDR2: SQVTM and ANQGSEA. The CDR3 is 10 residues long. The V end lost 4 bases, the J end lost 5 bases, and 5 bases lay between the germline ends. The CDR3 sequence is CSVASETQYF. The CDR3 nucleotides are TGCAGCGTTGCCTCGGAGACCCAGTACTTC. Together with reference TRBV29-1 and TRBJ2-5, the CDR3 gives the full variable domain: SAVISQKPSRDICQRGTSLTIQCQVDSQVTMMFWYRQQPGQSLTLIATANQGSEATYESGFVIDKFPISRPNLTFSTLTVSNMSPEDSSIYLCSVASETQYFGPGTRLLVL.

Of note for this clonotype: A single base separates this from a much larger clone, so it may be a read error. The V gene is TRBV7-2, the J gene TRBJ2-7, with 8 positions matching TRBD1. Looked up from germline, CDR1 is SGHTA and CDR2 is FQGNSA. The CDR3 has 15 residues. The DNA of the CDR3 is TGTGACAGCACACCTCCCGGGACAGGCATATACGAGCAGTACTTC. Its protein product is CDSTPPGTGIYEQYF.

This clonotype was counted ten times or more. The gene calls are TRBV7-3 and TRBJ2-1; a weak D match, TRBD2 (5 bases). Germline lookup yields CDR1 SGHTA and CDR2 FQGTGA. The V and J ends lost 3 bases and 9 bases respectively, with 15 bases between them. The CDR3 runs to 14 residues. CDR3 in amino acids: CASSLGLSGSEQFF. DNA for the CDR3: TGTGCCAGCAGCTTGGGATTGTCGGGGAGTGAGCAGTTCTTC.

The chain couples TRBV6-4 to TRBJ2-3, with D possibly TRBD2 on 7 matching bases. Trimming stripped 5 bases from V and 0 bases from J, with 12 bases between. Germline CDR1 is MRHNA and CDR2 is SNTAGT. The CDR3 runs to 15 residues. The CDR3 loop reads CASSHPGGSTDTQYF. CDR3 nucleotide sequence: TGTGCCAGCAGTCATCCGGGGGGCAGCACAGATACGCAGTATTTT.

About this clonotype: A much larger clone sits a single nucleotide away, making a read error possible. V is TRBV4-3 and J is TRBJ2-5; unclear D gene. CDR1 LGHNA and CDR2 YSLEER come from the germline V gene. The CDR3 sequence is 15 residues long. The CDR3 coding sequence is TGCGCCAGCAGCCAAACGGAGCAGGTCCAAGAGACCCGGTACTTC. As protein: CASSQTEQVQETRYF.

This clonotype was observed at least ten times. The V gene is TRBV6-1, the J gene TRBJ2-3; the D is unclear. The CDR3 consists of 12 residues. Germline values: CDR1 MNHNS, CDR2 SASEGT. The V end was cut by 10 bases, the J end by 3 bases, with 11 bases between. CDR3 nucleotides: TGTGCCACCTCGGCGGAAACAGATACGCAGTATTTT. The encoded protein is CATSAETDTQYF.

The CDR3: CASRLGFSSTDTQYF. Here the CDR3 DNA reads TGTGCCAGCAGACTAGGGTTCTCTAGCACAGATACGCAGTATTTT. J is TRBJ2-3 and V is TRBV3-1; D possibly corresponds to TRBD2 (5 bases). V lost 6 bases, J lost 0 bases, and 13 bases lay in between. Germline lookup yields CDR1 LGHDT and CDR2 YNNKEL (reference sequence). This CDR3 has 15 residues.

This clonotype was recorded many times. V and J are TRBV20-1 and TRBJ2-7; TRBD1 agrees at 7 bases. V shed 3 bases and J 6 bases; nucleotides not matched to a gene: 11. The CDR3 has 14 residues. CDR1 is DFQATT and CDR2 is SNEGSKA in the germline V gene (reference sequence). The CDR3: CSARSVTGAGEQYF. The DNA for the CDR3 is TGCAGTGCTAGGTCGGTCACAGGGGCCGGCGAGCAGTACTTC.

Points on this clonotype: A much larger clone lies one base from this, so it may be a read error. This CDR3 is CASTLAGGQNIQCF. Written as DNA, the CDR3 is TGTGCCAGCACCCTAGCGGGGGGGCAGAACATTCAGTGCTTC. The rearrangement uses TRBV6-2 or TRBV6-3 and TRBJ2-4, with 12 bases aligning to TRBD2. This CDR3 has 14 residues. Looked up from germline, CDR1 is MNHEY and CDR2 is SVGEGT.

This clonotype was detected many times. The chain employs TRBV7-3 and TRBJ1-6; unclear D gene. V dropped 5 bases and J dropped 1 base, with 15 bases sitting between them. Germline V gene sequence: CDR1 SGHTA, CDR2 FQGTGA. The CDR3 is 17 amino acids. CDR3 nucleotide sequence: TGTGCCAGCAGCCTAGACCCTCGGCCATCCTATAATTCACCCCTCCACTTT. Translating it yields CASSLDPRPSYNSPLHF.

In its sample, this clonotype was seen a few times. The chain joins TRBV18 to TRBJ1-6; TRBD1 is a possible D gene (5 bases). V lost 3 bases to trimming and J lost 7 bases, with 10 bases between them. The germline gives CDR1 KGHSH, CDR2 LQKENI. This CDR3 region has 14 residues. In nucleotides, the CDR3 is TGTGCCAGCTCACCGTGGACACTAAATTCACCCCTCCACTTT. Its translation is CASSPWTLNSPLHF.

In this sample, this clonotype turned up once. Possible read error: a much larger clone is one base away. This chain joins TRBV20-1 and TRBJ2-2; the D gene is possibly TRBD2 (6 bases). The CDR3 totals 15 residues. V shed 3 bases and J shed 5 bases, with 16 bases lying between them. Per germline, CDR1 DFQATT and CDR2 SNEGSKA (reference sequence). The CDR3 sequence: CSASPSGWGTGELFF. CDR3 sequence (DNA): TGCAGTGCTAGTCCCAGCGGGTGGGGAACCGGGGAGCTGTTTTTT.

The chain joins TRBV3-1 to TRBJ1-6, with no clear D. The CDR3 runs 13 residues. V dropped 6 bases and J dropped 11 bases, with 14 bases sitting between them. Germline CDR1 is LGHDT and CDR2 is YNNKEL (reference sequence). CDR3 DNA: TGTGCCAGCAGGTACTCGGGAGACCCACCCCTCCACTTT. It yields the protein CASRYSGDPPLHF.

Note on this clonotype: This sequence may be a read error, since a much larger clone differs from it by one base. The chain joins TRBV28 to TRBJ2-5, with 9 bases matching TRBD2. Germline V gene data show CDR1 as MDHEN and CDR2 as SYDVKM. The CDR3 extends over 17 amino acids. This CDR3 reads CANSFGRLAGPKETQYF. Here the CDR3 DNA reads TGTGCCAACAGTTTTGGAAGGCTAGCGGGACCGAAAGAGACCCAGTACTTC.

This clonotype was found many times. CDR3 sequence reads: CASSLGDLPQHF. DNA for the CDR3: TGTGCCAGCAGCTTAGGGGACCTTCCCCAGCATTTT. This chain links TRBV7-9 with TRBJ1-5; tentatively, D is TRBD1 (5 bases). Trimming took 1 base from V and 10 from J, leaving 8 bases between them. This CDR3 comprises 12 residues. Per germline, CDR1 SEHNR and CDR2 FQNEAQ (reference sequence).

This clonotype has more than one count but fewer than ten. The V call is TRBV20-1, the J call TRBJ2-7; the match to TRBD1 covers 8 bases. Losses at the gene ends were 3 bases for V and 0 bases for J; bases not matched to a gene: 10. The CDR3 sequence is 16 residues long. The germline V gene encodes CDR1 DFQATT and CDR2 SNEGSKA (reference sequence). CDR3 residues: CSASDAGGKSSYEQYF. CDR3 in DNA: TGCAGTGCTAGTGACGCAGGGGGCAAGAGCTCCTACGAGCAGTACTTC.

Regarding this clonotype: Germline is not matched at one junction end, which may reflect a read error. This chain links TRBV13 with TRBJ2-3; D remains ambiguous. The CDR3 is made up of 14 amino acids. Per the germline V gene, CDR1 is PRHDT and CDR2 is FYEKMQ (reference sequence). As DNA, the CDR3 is TGTGCCAGCAGCGTAGGTGCTACCACAGATACGCAGTATTTT. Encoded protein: CASSVGATTDTQYF.